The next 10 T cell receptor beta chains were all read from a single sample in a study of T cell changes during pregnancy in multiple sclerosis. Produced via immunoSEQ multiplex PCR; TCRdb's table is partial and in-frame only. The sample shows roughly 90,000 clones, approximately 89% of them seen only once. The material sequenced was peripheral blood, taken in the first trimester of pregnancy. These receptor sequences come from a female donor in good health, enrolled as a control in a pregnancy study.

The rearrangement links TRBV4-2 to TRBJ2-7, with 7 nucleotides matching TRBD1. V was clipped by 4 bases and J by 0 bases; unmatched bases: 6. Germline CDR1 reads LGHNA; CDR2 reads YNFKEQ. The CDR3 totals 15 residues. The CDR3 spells CASSRDSVNSYEQYF. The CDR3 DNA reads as TGTGCCAGCAGCCGGGACAGCGTAAACTCCTACGAGCAGTACTTC.

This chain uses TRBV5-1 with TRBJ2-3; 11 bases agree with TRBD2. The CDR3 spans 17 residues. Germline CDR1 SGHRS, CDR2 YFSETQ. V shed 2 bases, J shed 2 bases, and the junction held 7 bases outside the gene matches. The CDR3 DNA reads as TGCGCCAGCAGCTTCCTTCCGGGACTAGCGGCCACAGATACGCAGTATTTT. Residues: CASSFLPGLAATDTQYF.

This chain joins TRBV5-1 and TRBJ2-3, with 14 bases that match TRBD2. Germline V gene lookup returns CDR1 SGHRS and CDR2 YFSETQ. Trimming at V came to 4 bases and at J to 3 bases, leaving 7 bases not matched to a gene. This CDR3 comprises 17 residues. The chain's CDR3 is CASSRWTSGGRTDTQYF. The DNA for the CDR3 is TGCGCCAGCAGCAGGTGGACTAGCGGGGGGAGGACAGATACGCAGTATTTT.

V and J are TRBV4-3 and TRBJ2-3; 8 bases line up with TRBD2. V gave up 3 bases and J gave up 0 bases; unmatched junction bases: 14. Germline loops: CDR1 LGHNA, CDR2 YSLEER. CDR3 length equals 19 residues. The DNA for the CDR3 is TGCGCCAGCAGCCAGGAAGGGACTAGTTCCCTTCCTAGCACAGATACGCAGTATTTT. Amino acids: CASSQEGTSSLPSTDTQYF.

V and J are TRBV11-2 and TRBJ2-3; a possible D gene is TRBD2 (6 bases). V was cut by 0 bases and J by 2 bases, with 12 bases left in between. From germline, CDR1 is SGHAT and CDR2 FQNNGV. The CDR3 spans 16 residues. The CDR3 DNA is TGTGCCAGCAGCTTAGAGGGTAGCGGAACCACAGATACGCAGTATTTT. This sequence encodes CASSLEGSGTTDTQYF.

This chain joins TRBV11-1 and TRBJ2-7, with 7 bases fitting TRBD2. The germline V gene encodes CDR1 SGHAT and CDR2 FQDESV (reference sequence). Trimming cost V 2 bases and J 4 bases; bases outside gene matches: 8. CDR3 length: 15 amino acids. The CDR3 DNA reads TGTGCCAGCAGCTTACAAAGCGGGGCCAGTTACGAGCAGTACTTC. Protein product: CASSLQSGASYEQYF.

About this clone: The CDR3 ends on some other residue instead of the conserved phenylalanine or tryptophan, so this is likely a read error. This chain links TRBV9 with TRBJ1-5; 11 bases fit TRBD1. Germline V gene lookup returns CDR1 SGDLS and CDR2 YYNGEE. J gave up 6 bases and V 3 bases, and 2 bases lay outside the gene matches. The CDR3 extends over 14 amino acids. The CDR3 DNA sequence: TGTGCCAGCAGCGCCGGGACAGGGGGTCAGCCCCAGCATCTT. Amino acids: CASSAGTGGQPQHL.

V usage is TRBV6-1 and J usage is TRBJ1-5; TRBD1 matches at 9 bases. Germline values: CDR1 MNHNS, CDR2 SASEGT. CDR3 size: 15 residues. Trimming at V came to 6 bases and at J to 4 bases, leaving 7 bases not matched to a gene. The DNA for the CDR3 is TGTGCCAGCAGGCCCGCCGGGACAGGGAATCAGCCCCAGCATTTT. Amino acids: CASRPAGTGNQPQHF.

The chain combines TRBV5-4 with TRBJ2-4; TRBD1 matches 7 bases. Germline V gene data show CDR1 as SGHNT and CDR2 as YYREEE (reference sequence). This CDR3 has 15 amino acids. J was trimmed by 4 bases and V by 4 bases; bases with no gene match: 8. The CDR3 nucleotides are TGTGCCAGCAGCCCACCGGGACAGCAAAAAAACATTCAGTACTTC. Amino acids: CASSPPGQQKNIQYF.

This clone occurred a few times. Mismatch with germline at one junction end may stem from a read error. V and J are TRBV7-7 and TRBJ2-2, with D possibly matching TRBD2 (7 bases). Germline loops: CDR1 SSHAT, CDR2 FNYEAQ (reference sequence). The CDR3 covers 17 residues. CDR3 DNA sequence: TGTGCTAGCAGCTACGGTTCGGCGGGGGCCGTCGCCGGGGAGCTGTTTTTT. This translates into CASSYGSAGAVAGELFF. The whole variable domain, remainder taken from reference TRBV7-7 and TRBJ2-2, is GAGVSQSPRYKVTKRGQDVTLRCDPISSHATLYWYQQALGQGPEFLTYFNYEAQPDKSGLPSDRFSAERPEGSISTLTIQRTEQRDSAMYRCASSYGSAGAVAGELFFGEGSRLTVL.